These 12 T cell receptor beta chains were sequenced from one sample in a study of T cell changes during pregnancy in multiple sclerosis. Sequencing was performed with immunoSEQ multiplex PCR; in TCRdb, only in-frame clones are kept and a portion is missing. The table has some 74,000 clones, 85% to 95% seen once; the top ten hold about 2.5%. Sample: peripheral blood, taken before pregnancy. Every receptor here comes from a female donor with multiple sclerosis, enrolled in a pregnancy study.

This clone appeared once. This chain uses TRBV13 with TRBJ2-5, with D maybe TRBD2 (5 bases). Germline CDR1 PRHDT, CDR2 FYEKMQ (reference sequence). V was trimmed by 4 bases and J by 5 bases, leaving 20 bases between them. The CDR3 is made up of 16 amino acids. CDR3 loop: CASSSLWERTTETQYF. DNA of the CDR3: TGTGCCAGCAGCTCCCTCTGGGAGCGGACGACGGAGACCCAGTACTTC.

The chain combines TRBV29-1 with TRBJ2-1; 8 nucleotides align to TRBD2. The germline CDR1 and CDR2 sequences are SQVTM and ANQGSEA. The CDR3 covers 14 residues. With 5 bases clipped from V and 6 bases from J, the junction kept 9 bases outside the gene matches. CDR3 bases: TGCAGCGTTTCTCCGGGAGGGCAGGGCAATGAGCAGTTCTTC. Amino acids: CSVSPGGQGNEQFF.

The chain is built from TRBV7-6 and TRBJ2-7, with TRBD2 matching 7 bases. Per germline, CDR1 SGHVS and CDR2 FNYEAQ. Germline trimming cut 5 bases from V and 5 bases from J; bases unmatched to any gene: 9. The CDR3 is 14 residues long. CDR3 in amino acids: CASSPGTNAHEQYF. The CDR3 bases are TGTGCCAGCAGCCCCGGGACTAACGCTCACGAGCAGTACTTC.

The CDR3 reads CASSIQGAGAPQHF. CDR3 nucleotides: TGTGCCAGTAGTATTCAGGGGGCGGGGGCCCCCCAGCATTTT. The chain recombines TRBV19 with TRBJ1-5; 8 bases map to TRBD1. The V and J ends lost 3 bases and 10 bases, in that order; junction bases with no gene match: 8. CDR1 LNHDA and CDR2 SQIVND come from the germline V gene (reference sequence). This CDR3 has 14 residues.

This clone was seen once. The J gene is TRBJ2-1, the V gene TRBV28, with TRBD2 as a possible D gene (6 bases). V was cut by 4 bases and J by 7 bases, with 20 bases left in between. The germline V gene has CDR1 MDHEN and CDR2 SYDVKM. This CDR3 has 16 amino acids. The CDR3 DNA reads as TGTGCCAGCAGTTCTCTGGGACTTCAGTCGGGTAATGAGCAGTTCTTC. The encoded protein is CASSSLGLQSGNEQFF. The variable domain in full, with the rest retrieved from reference TRBV28 and TRBJ2-1, is DVKVTQSSRYLVKRTGEKVFLECVQDMDHENMFWYRQDPGLGLRLIYFSYDVKMKEKGDIPEGYSVSREKKERFSLILESASTNQTSMYLCASSSLGLQSGNEQFFGPGTRLTVL.

This chain joins TRBV27 and TRBJ2-1; 9 nucleotides match TRBD2. Germline V CDR1 and CDR2: MNHEY, SMNVEV (reference sequence). The CDR3 is 15 residues long. Losses at the gene ends were 2 bases for V and 6 bases for J; bases not matched to a gene: 5. Written as DNA, the CDR3 is TGTGCCAGCAGTTTACGTAGCGGGAGAGGCAATGAGCAGTTCTTC. Protein: CASSLRSGRGNEQFF.

This clone was counted once. The chain uses TRBV19 and TRBJ2-2; the D gene is possibly TRBD1 (6 bases). Trimming removed 7 bases at V and 4 bases at J, with 16 bases between. The length of the CDR3 is 15 residues. CDR1 is LNHDA, CDR2 SQIVND, per germline (reference sequence). The CDR3 DNA follows: TGTGCCAGTACCCCCCCGACAGGTTCCACCGGGGAGCTGTTTTTT. Its translation: CASTPPTGSTGELFF.

The V gene is TRBV6-6, the J gene TRBJ2-1; unclear D gene. Trimming shortened V by 2 bases and J by 6 bases, and 14 bases separated the two germline ends. Germline CDR1 is MNHNY and CDR2 is SVGAGI (reference sequence). CDR3 length: 15 residues. CDR3 protein: CASSYRLEMGNEQFF. The CDR3 DNA sequence: TGTGCCAGCAGTTACCGCCTAGAGATGGGCAATGAGCAGTTCTTC.

J is TRBJ2-2 and V is TRBV6-6; 9 bases line up with TRBD2. V lost 5 bases and J lost 1; bases outside the gene matches: 5. CDR1 is MNHNY and CDR2 is SVGAGI in the germline V gene (reference sequence). The CDR3 is made up of 16 amino acids. The CDR3 DNA is TGTGCCAGCAGTACCCCAGCGGGAGGGAACACCGGGGAGCTGTTTTTT. The encoded protein is CASSTPAGGNTGELFF.

The chain uses TRBV18 and TRBJ2-1; 7 nucleotides match TRBD2. With V trimmed by 3 bases and J by 13 bases, 9 bases remained unmatched. The CDR3 runs to 13 residues. Germline CDR1 and CDR2: KGHSH and LQKENI. DNA of the CDR3: TGTGCCAGCTCACCTCGGGGGACTATTTTCCAGTTCTTC. Its protein is CASSPRGTIFQFF.

The chain combines TRBV4-3 with TRBJ2-7; 10 nucleotides match TRBD2. CDR3 length: 18 amino acids. Germline loops: CDR1 LGHNA, CDR2 YSLEER. J gave up 3 bases and V 1 base, and 12 bases lay outside the gene matches. The CDR3 DNA reads as TGCGCCAGCAGCCAAGCCTATTGGACTAGCGGAGTATTCTACGAGCAGTACTTC. This codes for CASSQAYWTSGVFYEQYF.

This chain uses TRBV2 with TRBJ2-7; TRBD1 matches 8 bases. V lost 0 bases, J lost 1 base, and 5 bases stayed unmatched. The CDR3 is 16 amino acids. In germline, CDR1 is SNHLY, CDR2 FYNNEI. CDR3 loop: CASSEAIDRGSYEQYF. As DNA, the CDR3 is TGTGCCAGCAGTGAAGCTATCGACAGGGGTTCCTACGAGCAGTACTTC.